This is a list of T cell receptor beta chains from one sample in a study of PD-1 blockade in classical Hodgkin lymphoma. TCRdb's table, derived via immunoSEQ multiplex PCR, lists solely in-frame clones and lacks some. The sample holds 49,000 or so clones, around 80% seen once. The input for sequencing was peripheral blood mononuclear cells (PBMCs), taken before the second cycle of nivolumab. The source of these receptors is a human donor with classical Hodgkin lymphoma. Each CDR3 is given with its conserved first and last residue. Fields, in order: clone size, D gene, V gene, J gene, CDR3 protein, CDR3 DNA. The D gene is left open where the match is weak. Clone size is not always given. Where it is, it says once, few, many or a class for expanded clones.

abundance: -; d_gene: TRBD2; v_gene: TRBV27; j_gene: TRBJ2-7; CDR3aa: CASSLLASGGYEQYF; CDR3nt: TGTGCCAGCAGTTTATTGGCTAGCGGGGGCTACGAGCAGTACTTC
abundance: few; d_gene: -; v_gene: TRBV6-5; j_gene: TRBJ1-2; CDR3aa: CASSYQSESSYTF; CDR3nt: TGTGCCAGCAGTTACCAGTCAGAGTCGAGCTACACCTTC
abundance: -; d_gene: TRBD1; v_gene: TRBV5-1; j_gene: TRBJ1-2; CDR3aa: CASSRMTGGEGYTF; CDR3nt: TGCGCCAGCAGCCGAATGACAGGGGGCGAAGGCTACACCTTC
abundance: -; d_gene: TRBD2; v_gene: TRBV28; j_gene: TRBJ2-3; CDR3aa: CASTSGGAGDTQYF; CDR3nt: TGTGCCAGCACGAGCGGGGGGGCAGGAGATACGCAGTATTTT
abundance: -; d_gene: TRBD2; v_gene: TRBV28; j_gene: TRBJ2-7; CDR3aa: CASTPEDAGGRYEQYF; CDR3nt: TGTGCCAGCACCCCCGAGGATGCGGGAGGGCGATACGAGCAGTACTTC
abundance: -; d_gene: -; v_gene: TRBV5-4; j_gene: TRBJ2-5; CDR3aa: CASSFNRAQETQYF; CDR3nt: TGTGCCAGCAGCTTTAACAGGGCCCAAGAGACCCAGTACTTC
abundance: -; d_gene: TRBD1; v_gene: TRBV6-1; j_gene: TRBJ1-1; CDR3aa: CASRVGQGNTEAFF; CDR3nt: TGTGCCAGCAGGGTGGGACAGGGGAACACTGAAGCTTTCTTT
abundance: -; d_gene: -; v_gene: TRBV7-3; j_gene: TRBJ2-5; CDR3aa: CASSRESRGTRRETQYF; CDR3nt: TGTGCCAGCAGTAGAGAAAGCCGGGGGACCCGTCGGGAGACCCAGTACTTC
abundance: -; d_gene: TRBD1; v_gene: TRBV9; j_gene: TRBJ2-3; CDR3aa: CASSVASGGRTDTQYF; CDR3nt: TGTGCCAGCAGCGTAGCATCAGGGGGCCGCACAGATACGCAGTATTTT
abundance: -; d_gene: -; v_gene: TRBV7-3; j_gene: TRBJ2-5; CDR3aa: CASSLARQETQYF; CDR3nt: TGTGCCAGCAGCTTAGCGAGGCAAGAGACCCAGTACTTC
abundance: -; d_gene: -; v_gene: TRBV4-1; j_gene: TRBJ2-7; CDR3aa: CASSPGQGVDYEQYF; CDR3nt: TGCGCCAGCAGCCCGGGACAAGGGGTGGATTACGAGCAGTACTTC
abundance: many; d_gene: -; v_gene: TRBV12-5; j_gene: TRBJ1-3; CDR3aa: CASVLFLGNTIYF; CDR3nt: TGTGCTAGTGTGCTCTTTCTTGGAAACACCATATATTTT
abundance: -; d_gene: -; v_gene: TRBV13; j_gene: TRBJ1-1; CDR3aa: CASSLGVSGGTEAFF; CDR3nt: TGTGCCAGCAGCTTAGGGGTCAGCGGTGGCACTGAAGCTTTCTTT
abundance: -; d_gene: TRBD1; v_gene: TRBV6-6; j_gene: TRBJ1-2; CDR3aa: CASKQGAAYGYTF; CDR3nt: TGTGCCAGCAAACAGGGGGCCGCCTATGGCTACACCTTC
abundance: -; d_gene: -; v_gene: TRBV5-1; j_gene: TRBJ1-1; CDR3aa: CASSLTAGNTEAFF; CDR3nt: TGCGCCAGCAGCTTGACAGCGGGGAACACTGAAGCTTTCTTT
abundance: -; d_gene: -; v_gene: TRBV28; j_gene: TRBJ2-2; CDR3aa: CASSLRDGELFF; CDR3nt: TGTGCCAGCAGTTTAAGGGACGGGGAGCTGTTTTTT
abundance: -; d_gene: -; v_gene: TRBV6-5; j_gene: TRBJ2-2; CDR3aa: CASSYDWTGELFF; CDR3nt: TGTGCCAGCAGTTACGATTGGACCGGGGAGCTGTTTTTT
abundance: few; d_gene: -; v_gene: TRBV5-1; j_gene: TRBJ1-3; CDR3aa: CASSLEHSGNTIYF; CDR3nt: TGCGCCAGCAGCTTGGAACACTCTGGAAACACCATATATTTT
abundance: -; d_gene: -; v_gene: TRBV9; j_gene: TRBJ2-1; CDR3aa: CASSPLLYNEQFF; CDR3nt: TGTGCCAGCAGCCCGCTTTTATATAATGAGCAGTTCTTC
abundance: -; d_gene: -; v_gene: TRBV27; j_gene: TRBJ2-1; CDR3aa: CASSFRYSYNEQFF; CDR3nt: TGTGCCAGCAGTTTCCGTTACTCCTACAATGAGCAGTTCTTC
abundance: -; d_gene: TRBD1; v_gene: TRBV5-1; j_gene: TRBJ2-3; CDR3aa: CASSLVGTGPQDTQYF; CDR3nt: TGCGCCAGCAGCTTGGTCGGGACAGGCCCTCAGGATACGCAGTATTTT
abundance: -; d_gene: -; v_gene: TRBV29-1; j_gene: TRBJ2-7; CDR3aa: CSVQGSRAEQYF; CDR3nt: TGCAGCGTTCAGGGCAGCAGGGCCGAGCAGTACTTC
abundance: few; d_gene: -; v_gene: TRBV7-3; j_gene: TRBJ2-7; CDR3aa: CASSRGGGTAYEQYF; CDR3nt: TGTGCCAGCAGCCGCGGCGGCGGGACGGCCTACGAGCAGTACTTC
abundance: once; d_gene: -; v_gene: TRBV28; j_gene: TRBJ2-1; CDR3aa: CASGDVGSYNEQFF; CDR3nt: TGTGCCAGCGGGGACGTGGGCTCCTACAATGAGCAGTTCTTC
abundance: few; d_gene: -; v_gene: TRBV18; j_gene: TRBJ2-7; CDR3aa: CASSILGTYEQYF; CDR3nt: TGTGCCAGCTCCATTCTCGGGACCTACGAGCAGTACTTC
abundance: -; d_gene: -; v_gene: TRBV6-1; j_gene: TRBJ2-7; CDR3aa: CASSRQLSYEQYF; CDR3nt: TGTGCCAGCAGTCGGCAGCTCTCCTACGAGCAGTACTTC
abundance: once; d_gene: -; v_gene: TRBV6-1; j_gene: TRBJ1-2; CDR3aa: CASTGWDYGYTF; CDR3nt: TGTGCCAGCACAGGGTGGGATTATGGCTACACCTTC
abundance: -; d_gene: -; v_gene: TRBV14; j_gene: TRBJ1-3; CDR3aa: CASSQGADGNTIYF; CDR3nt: TGTGCCAGCAGCCAAGGGGCAGATGGAAACACCATATATTTT
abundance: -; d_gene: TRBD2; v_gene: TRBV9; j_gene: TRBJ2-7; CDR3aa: CASSVEGGGVVYEQYF; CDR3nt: TGTGCCAGCAGCGTAGAAGGCGGGGGGGTAGTCTACGAGCAGTACTTC
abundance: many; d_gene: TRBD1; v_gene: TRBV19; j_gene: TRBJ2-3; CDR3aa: CASSIDRTGGADTQYF; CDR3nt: TGTGCCAGTAGTATAGATAGGACAGGGGGGGCAGATACGCAGTATTTT
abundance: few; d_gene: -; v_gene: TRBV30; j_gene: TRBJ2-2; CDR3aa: CAWTSRARAYTGELFF; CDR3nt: TGTGCCTGGACTTCCCGGGCGCGGGCCTACACCGGGGAGCTGTTTTTT
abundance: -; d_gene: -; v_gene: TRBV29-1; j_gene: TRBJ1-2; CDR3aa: CSVEVGLNYGYTF; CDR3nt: TGCAGCGTTGAAGTGGGCTTAAACTATGGCTACACCTTC
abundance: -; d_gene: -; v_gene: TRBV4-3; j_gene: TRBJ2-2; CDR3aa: CASSQDGDFNTGELFF; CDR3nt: TGCGCCAGCAGCCAGGATGGGGACTTCAACACCGGGGAGCTGTTTTTT
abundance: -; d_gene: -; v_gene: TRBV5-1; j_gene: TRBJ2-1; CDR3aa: CASTQLQGSYNEQFF; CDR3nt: TGCGCCAGCACCCAACTACAGGGATCCTACAATGAGCAGTTCTTC
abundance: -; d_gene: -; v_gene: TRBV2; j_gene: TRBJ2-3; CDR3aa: CASGRGGGDTQYF; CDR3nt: TGTGCCAGCGGCAGGGGGGGAGGAGATACGCAGTATTTT
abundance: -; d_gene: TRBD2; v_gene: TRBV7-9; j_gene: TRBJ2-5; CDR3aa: CASSLLAGGRETQYF; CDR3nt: TGTGCCAGCAGCTTATTAGCGGGAGGGCGAGAGACCCAGTACTTC
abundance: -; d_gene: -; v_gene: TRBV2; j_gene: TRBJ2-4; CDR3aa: CASMQGATKNIQYF; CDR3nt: TGTGCCAGCATGCAGGGAGCGACCAAAAACATTCAGTACTTC
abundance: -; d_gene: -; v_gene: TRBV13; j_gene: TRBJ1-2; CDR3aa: CASSQKDGEVYGYTF; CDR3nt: TGTGCCAGCAGCCAGAAGGACGGTGAGGTCTATGGCTACACCTTC
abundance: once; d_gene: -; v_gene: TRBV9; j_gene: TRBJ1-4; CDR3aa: CASSPDPFGEKLFF; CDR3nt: TGTGCCAGCAGTCCAGACCCTTTTGGTGAAAAACTGTTTTTT
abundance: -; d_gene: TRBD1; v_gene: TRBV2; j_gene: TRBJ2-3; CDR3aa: CASTVQGTTQYF; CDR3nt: TGTGCCAGCACCGTACAGGGGACAACGCAGTATTTT
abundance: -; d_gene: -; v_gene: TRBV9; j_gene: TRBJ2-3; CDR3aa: CASSVGSPDTQYF; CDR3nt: TGTGCCAGCAGCGTCGGGAGCCCAGATACGCAGTATTTT
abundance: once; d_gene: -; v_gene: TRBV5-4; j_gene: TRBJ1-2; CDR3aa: CASSYGQNYGYTF; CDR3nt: TGTGCCAGCAGCTACGGACAGAACTATGGCTACACCTTC
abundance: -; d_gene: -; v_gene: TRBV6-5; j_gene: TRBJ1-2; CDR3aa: CASSPRAGAGGYTF; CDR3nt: TGTGCCAGCAGCCCTCGCGCGGGGGCGGGAGGCTACACCTTC
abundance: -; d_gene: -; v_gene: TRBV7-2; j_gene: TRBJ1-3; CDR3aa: CASSLGGAGNTIYF; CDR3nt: TGTGCCAGCAGCTTAGGGGGGGCTGGAAACACCATATATTTT
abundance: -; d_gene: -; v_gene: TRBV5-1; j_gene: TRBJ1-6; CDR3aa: CASSLVDGGINSPLHF; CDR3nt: TGCGCCAGCAGCTTGGTAGACGGAGGGATTAATTCACCCCTCCACTTT
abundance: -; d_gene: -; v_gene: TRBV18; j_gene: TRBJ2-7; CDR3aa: CASSPGEEQYF; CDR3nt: TGTGCCAGCTCACCTGGGGAGGAGCAGTACTTC
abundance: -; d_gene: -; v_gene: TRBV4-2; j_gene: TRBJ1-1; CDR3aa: CASSLRGTEAFF; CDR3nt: TGTGCCAGCAGCTTGAGGGGAACTGAAGCTTTCTTT
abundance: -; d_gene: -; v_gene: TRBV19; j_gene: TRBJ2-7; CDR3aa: CASSIDLGGIQQYF; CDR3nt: TGTGCCAGTAGTATAGATTTGGGGGGAATCCAGCAGTACTTC
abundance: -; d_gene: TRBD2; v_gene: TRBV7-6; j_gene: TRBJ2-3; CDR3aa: CASSLAPSGFTDTQYF; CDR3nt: TGTGCCAGCAGCTTAGCTCCTAGCGGATTCACAGATACGCAGTATTTT
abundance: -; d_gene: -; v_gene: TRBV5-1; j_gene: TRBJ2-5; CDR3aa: CASSHLRGGQETQYF; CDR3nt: TGCGCCAGCAGCCATCTAAGGGGGGGCCAAGAGACCCAGTACTTC
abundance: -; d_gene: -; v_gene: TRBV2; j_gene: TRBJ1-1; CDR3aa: CASSDRRAAFF; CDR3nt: TGTGCCAGCAGTGACAGGCGGGCAGCTTTCTTT
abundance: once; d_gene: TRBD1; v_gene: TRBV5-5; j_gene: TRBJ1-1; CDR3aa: CASSPLPSGGRPLYTEAFF; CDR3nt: TGTGCCAGCAGCCCTCTACCGTCAGGGGGGCGGCCGTTGTACACTGAAGCTTTCTTT
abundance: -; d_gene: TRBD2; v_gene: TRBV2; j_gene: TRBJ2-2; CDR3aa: CASSQTSGITGELFF; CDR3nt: TGTGCCAGCAGCCAGACTAGCGGGATAACCGGGGAGCTGTTTTTT
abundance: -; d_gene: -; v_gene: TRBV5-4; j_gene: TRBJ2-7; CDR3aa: CASSGPGQESYEQYF; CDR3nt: TGTGCCAGCAGCGGACCGGGACAAGAGTCCTACGAGCAGTACTTC
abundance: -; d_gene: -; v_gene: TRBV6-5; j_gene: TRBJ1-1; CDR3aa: CASSYQGRVTEAFF; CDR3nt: TGTGCCAGCAGTTACCAGGGGAGGGTCACTGAAGCTTTCTTT